This TCR beta chain was sequenced during a study of cytomegalovirus exposure and HLA in healthy donors. General study results and limits: Presence/absence analyses assumed roughly uniform sequencing depth across donors, which may not hold. An analysis that came later showed most CMV-associated TCR beta chains appearing HLA-restricted. According to reports, the classifier identified cytomegalovirus status with high specificity and sensitivity. Information on immune exposure was restricted to one variable (CMV serostatus).

Trimming removed 4 bases from V and 8 bases from J; junction bases left unmatched: 7. The CDR3 length is 14 residues. Germline V gives CDR1 WNHNN, CDR2 SYGVQD (reference sequence). Primers for the PCR totalled 60 Vbeta and 13 Jbeta. Produced via immunoSEQ multiplex PCR; TCRdb's table is partial and in-frame only. In total, the table holds fewer than 85,000 clones. About this clone itself: Antigen: not known.

Sequencing used PBMCs. The sequence came from a woman aged 40 to 50 in good health and CMV-seropositive. The gene calls are TRBV10-1 and TRBJ2-1; 8 nucleotides align to TRBD2. This chain's CDR3 is CASSGETSAYEQFF. The CDR3 DNA is TGCGCCAGCAGTGGAGAGACTAGCGCATATGAGCAGTTCTTC.